This passage covers 30 T cell receptor beta chains from one sample sequenced in a study of CD4 T cells in relation to SARS-CoV-2 and coronaviruses. Antigens of these TCRs are unknown. The data were produced by immunoSEQ multiplex PCR, yet TCRdb's version contains in-frame clones alone and is incomplete. The repertoire has 35,000 to 40,000 clones, around 77% of them found once; the top ten carry just over 20%. Sequencing was carried out using memory CD4+ T cells from PBMCs, cultured in vitro. These receptors were obtained from an adult with COVID-19.

This clone has just one count. The CDR3 loop reads CASSYVGGGGNTIYF. The CDR3 nucleotides are TGTGCCAGCAGTTACGTCGGCGGAGGGGGAAACACCATATATTTT. V is TRBV6-2 or TRBV6-3 and J is TRBJ1-3; D call uncertain. Trimming removed 2 bases from V and 4 bases from J, with 12 bases in between. The CDR3 totals 15 residues. Per the germline V gene, CDR1 is MNHEY and CDR2 is SVGEGT.

V is TRBV7-3 and J is TRBJ2-5; D possibly corresponds to TRBD2 (5 bases). The germline CDR1 and CDR2 sequences are SGHTA and FQGTGA. V shed 1 base and J shed 4 bases, with 13 bases lying between them. The CDR3 covers 15 residues. CDR3 region: CASSLSGIGVETQYF. The CDR3 bases are TGTGCCAGCAGCTTAAGTGGGATCGGGGTAGAGACCCAGTACTTC.

This chain connects TRBV3-1 (or the pseudogene TRBV3-2) to TRBJ2-7; TRBD1 matches 10 bases. V shed 4 bases and J 2 bases; nucleotides not matched to a gene: 2. CDR1 is LGHDT, CDR2 YNNKEL, per germline (reference sequence). This CDR3 comprises 14 residues. The DNA for the CDR3 is TGTGCCAGCAGCCGGGGGACAGGGGCCTACGAGCAGTACTTC. Translation: CASSRGTGAYEQYF.

The chain uses TRBV5-1 and TRBJ2-2, with 8 bases that match TRBD1. Germline trimming cut 4 bases from V and 2 bases from J; bases unmatched to any gene: 7. CDR3 length equals 16 residues. The germline CDR1 and CDR2 sequences are SGHRS and YFSETQ. The CDR3 sequence is CASSLLQGANTGELFF. The CDR3 coding sequence is TGCGCCAGCAGCCTACTTCAGGGGGCAAACACCGGGGAGCTGTTTTTT. Combining the CDR3 with reference TRBV5-1 and TRBJ2-2 gives the whole variable domain KAGVTQTPRYLIKTRGQQVTLSCSPISGHRSVSWYQQTPGQGLQFLFEYFSETQRNKGNFPGRFSGRQFSNSRSEMNVSTLELGDSALYLCASSLLQGANTGELFFGEGSRLTVL.

The V and J genes are TRBV4-1 and TRBJ2-5, with a possible D match to TRBD2 (6 bases). The germline V gene has CDR1 MGHRA and CDR2 YSYEKL. Deletions cut 4 bases from V and 2 bases from J, with 11 bases between. The CDR3 totals 14 residues. The CDR3 region is CASSRSGLQETQYF. The CDR3 coding sequence is TGCGCCAGCAGCCGGTCGGGACTTCAAGAGACCCAGTACTTC.

The chain links TRBV24-1 to TRBJ2-3; D call uncertain. The CDR3 sequence is 14 residues long. The V gene lost 4 bases and the J gene lost 2 bases, with 9 bases spanning the gap. Per the germline V gene, CDR1 is KGHDR and CDR2 is SFDVKD. CDR3 amino acids: CATSEGPYTDTQYF. The CDR3 DNA follows: TGTGCCACCAGTGAAGGGCCGTACACAGATACGCAGTATTTT.

The chain recombines TRBV3-1 (or the pseudogene TRBV3-2) with TRBJ2-5; TRBD2 aligns across 8 bases. J was trimmed by 5 bases and V by 3 bases; bases with no gene match: 5. The CDR3 consists of 14 residues. The germline V gene has CDR1 LGHDT and CDR2 YNNKEL (reference sequence). The CDR3 nucleotides are TGTGCCAGCAGCCAGAATAGCGGGACGGAGACCCAGTACTTC. Its translation: CASSQNSGTETQYF.

CDR3 loop: CASSPQLMNTEAFF. CDR3 sequence (DNA): TGTGCCAGCTCACCCCAGCTAATGAACACTGAAGCTTTCTTT. This chain joins TRBV18 and TRBJ1-1; D ambiguous. The CDR3 loop spans 14 amino acids. Looked up from germline, CDR1 is KGHSH and CDR2 is LQKENI. V was pared by 3 bases and J by 0 bases, with 8 bases between. Drawing the rest from reference TRBV18 and TRBJ1-1, the complete variable domain is NAGVMQNPRHLVRRRGQEARLRCSPMKGHSHVYWYRQLPEEGLKFMVYLQKENIIDESGMPKERFSAEFPKEGPSILRIQQVVRGDSAAYFCASSPQLMNTEAFFGQGTRLTVV.

The rearrangement uses TRBV5-4 and TRBJ1-1; 8 bases fit TRBD1. Per germline, CDR1 SGHNT and CDR2 YYREEE (reference sequence). The CDR3 runs to 16 residues. With 0 bases clipped from V and 4 bases from J, the junction kept 8 bases outside the gene matches. DNA of the CDR3: TGTGCCAGCAGCTTGGGCGGACAGGGCCGGATCACTGAAGCTTTCTTT. Amino acid sequence: CASSLGGQGRITEAFF.

This chain joins TRBV9 and TRBJ2-1; D remains ambiguous. Trimming left V 0 bases short and J 1 base short, with 5 bases between. The CDR3 is made up of 14 amino acids. The germline CDR1 and CDR2 sequences are SGDLS and YYNGEE. CDR3 coding DNA: TGTGCCAGCAGCGTAGCGGGTTCCTACAATGAGCAGTTCTTC. The encoded protein is CASSVAGSYNEQFF.

This clone was detected only a few times. The chain joins TRBV4-1 to TRBJ1-2, with D maybe TRBD1 (6 bases). The CDR3 extends over 16 amino acids. Germline CDR1 is MGHRA and CDR2 is YSYEKL. V gave up 0 bases and J gave up 5 bases, with 16 bases separating them. The CDR3 DNA is TGCGCCAGCAGCCAAGATCAGGCAGGGGCGATTTATGGCTACACCTTC. Translated: CASSQDQAGAIYGYTF.

This clone was counted between two and nine times. The chain employs TRBV5-1 and TRBJ1-1; the D gene is possibly TRBD1 (5 bases). The CDR3 spans 14 residues. Germline V gene sequence: CDR1 SGHRS, CDR2 YFSETQ. With 5 bases removed from V and 3 bases from J, the gap between germline ends came to 14 bases. The CDR3 sequence: CASRGQGGDTEAFF. The CDR3 region has the DNA TGCGCCAGCAGAGGGCAGGGTGGGGACACTGAAGCTTTCTTT.

The chain joins TRBV14 to TRBJ2-3; perhaps TRBD1 as D (5 bases). The CDR3 spans 13 residues. V was shortened by 0 bases and J by 8 bases, with 9 bases between the two germline ends. The germline V gene has CDR1 SGHDN and CDR2 FVKESK. The CDR3 is CASSQDTGRTQYF. The CDR3 nucleotides read TGTGCCAGCAGCCAAGACACAGGTCGTACGCAGTATTTT.

The V and J genes are TRBV2 and TRBJ2-1; D gene uncertain. The length of the CDR3 is 14 residues. The germline gives CDR1 SNHLY, CDR2 FYNNEI. The V end lost 1 base, the J end lost 0 bases, and 4 bases lay between the germline ends. In DNA, the CDR3 is TGTGCCAGCAGTGAAGAGGGCTCCTACAATGAGCAGTTCTTC. This encodes CASSEEGSYNEQFF.

The rearrangement joins TRBV6-5 to TRBJ2-1; D might be TRBD2 (6 bases). Trimming cost V 11 bases and J 3 bases, with 14 bases left between them. CDR1 and CDR2 (germline): MNHEY, SVGAGI. This CDR3 is 13 amino acids long. The CDR3 DNA reads TGTGCCGGTACTAGCATCGGCTACAATGAGCAGTTCTTC. Its translation is CAGTSIGYNEQFF.

The J gene is TRBJ2-3, the V gene TRBV7-2; possibly TRBD1 for D (6 bases). This CDR3 contains 15 residues. V was trimmed by 8 bases and J by 1 base, leaving 16 bases between them. Per germline, CDR1 SGHTA and CDR2 FQGNSA. The CDR3 protein is CASAKRTARTDTQYF. DNA of the CDR3: TGTGCCAGCGCGAAACGGACAGCCCGCACAGATACGCAGTATTTT.

The J gene is TRBJ2-1, the V gene TRBV6-5; 11 bases are a match to TRBD1. Germline V gives CDR1 MNHEY, CDR2 SVGAGI. The ends lost 6 bases at V and 8 bases at J; junction bases unmatched: 9. This CDR3 is built from 15 residues. The chain's CDR3 is CASSLGTGGLDEQFF. DNA for the CDR3: TGTGCCAGCAGCCTTGGGACAGGGGGTCTCGATGAGCAGTTCTTC.

V is TRBV5-1 and J is TRBJ1-5; no reliable D call. There are 17 residues in the CDR3. Deletions cut 1 base from V and 0 bases from J, with 14 bases between. The germline gives CDR1 SGHRS, CDR2 YFSETQ. The CDR3 region is CASSLIPTEYSNQPQHF. The CDR3 bases are TGCGCCAGCAGCTTGATTCCCACAGAGTATAGCAATCAGCCCCAGCATTTT. Full variable domain (missing parts from reference TRBV5-1 and TRBJ1-5): KAGVTQTPRYLIKTRGQQVTLSCSPISGHRSVSWYQQTPGQGLQFLFEYFSETQRNKGNFPGRFSGRQFSNSRSEMNVSTLELGDSALYLCASSLIPTEYSNQPQHFGDGTRLSIL.

V usage is TRBV27 and J usage is TRBJ2-7; TRBD2 matches at 7 bases. CDR1 and CDR2 from the germline V gene are MNHEY and SMNVEV (reference sequence). The CDR3 totals 13 residues. With V trimmed by 5 bases and J by 3 bases, 4 bases remained unmatched. In DNA form, the CDR3 reads TGTGCCAGCAGTGAGCGGGAATACTACGAGCAGTACTTC. This gives the protein CASSEREYYEQYF.

This chain connects TRBV19 to TRBJ2-3; 14 bases map to TRBD2. CDR3 size: 16 residues. V lost 7 bases and J lost 6; bases outside the gene matches: 9. CDR1 and CDR2 from the germline V gene are LNHDA and SQIVND (reference sequence). This CDR3 is CASTKGLAGERDTQYF. The DNA of the CDR3 is TGTGCCAGTACAAAGGGACTAGCGGGAGAGCGGGATACGCAGTATTTT.

The V gene is TRBV7-9, the J gene TRBJ1-2; the D is unclear. Trimming cost V 1 base and J 7 bases, with 13 bases left between them. Germline values: CDR1 SEHNR, CDR2 FQNEAQ (reference sequence). This CDR3 contains 14 residues. This CDR3 reads CASSLVAPGVGYTF. The CDR3 DNA reads as TGTGCCAGCAGCTTAGTTGCGCCTGGGGTTGGCTACACCTTC.

The chain couples TRBV19 to TRBJ2-1, with 12 bases identical to TRBD1. Germline CDR1 and CDR2: LNHDA and SQIVND (reference sequence). V dropped 3 bases and J dropped 6; count of bases not matched to a gene: 6. The CDR3 has 16 residues. CDR3 sequence: CASSIRGQGARNEQFF. As DNA, the CDR3 is TGTGCCAGTAGTATCCGGGGACAGGGGGCGCGCAATGAGCAGTTCTTC.

This chain connects TRBV5-1 to TRBJ2-1, with 8 positions matching TRBD2. Germline lookup yields CDR1 SGHRS and CDR2 YFSETQ. The CDR3 contains 18 residues. V lost 4 bases to trimming and J lost 1 base; unmatched junction nucleotides: 13. The CDR3 is CASSPVGRAGVSYNEQFF. The CDR3 nucleotides are TGCGCCAGCAGCCCCGTTGGACGAGCGGGAGTTTCCTACAATGAGCAGTTCTTC. Complete variable domain (other parts from reference TRBV5-1 and TRBJ2-1): KAGVTQTPRYLIKTRGQQVTLSCSPISGHRSVSWYQQTPGQGLQFLFEYFSETQRNKGNFPGRFSGRQFSNSRSEMNVSTLELGDSALYLCASSPVGRAGVSYNEQFFGPGTRLTVL.

This clone turned up a few times. The V gene is TRBV4-2, the J gene TRBJ2-2; perhaps TRBD2 as D (5 bases). In germline, CDR1 is LGHNA, CDR2 YNFKEQ. V lost 4 bases, J lost 6 bases, and 9 bases lay in between. CDR3 size: 13 residues. CDR3 coding DNA: TGTGCCAGCAGCCCTGGAGGAGCCGGGGAGCTGTTTTTT. Translating gives CASSPGGAGELFF.

This chain links TRBV25-1 with TRBJ2-5; D unresolved. The CDR3 extends over 16 amino acids. CDR1 is MGHDK and CDR2 is SYGVNS in the germline V gene. The ends were cut back, 4 bases at V and 5 bases at J, with 20 bases in the middle. CDR3 sequence reads: CASSARRLEGSETQYF. CDR3 DNA: TGTGCCAGCAGTGCCCGTCGATTAGAAGGATCCGAGACCCAGTACTTC.

This clone has just a few counts. The genes are TRBV7-9 and TRBJ1-1; D remains ambiguous. V was shortened by 7 bases and J by 1 base, with 1 base between the two germline ends. The length of the CDR3 is 10 residues. The germline V gene has CDR1 SEHNR and CDR2 FQNEAQ (reference sequence). CDR3 nucleotide sequence: TGTGCCAGCAAGAACACTGAAGCTTTCTTT. This sequence encodes CASKNTEAFF.

The chain employs TRBV4-1 and TRBJ1-6; possible D gene TRBD1, 6 bases. The V and J ends lost 5 bases and 0 bases respectively, with 11 bases between them. There are 16 residues in the CDR3. The germline gives CDR1 MGHRA, CDR2 YSYEKL. The CDR3 spells CASSKGGSSYNSPLHF. In DNA, the CDR3 is TGCGCCAGCAGCAAGGGGGGGAGCTCCTATAATTCACCCCTCCACTTT.

CDR3 in DNA: TGTGCCAGTGGGACTAGCGGTAGCACAGATACGCAGTATTTT. This encodes CASGTSGSTDTQYF. The chain combines TRBV19 with TRBJ2-3; TRBD2 aligns across 11 bases. The CDR3 has 14 residues. V lost 8 bases, J lost 0 bases, and 1 base stayed unmatched. Germline V gives CDR1 LNHDA, CDR2 SQIVND (reference sequence).

The rearrangement uses TRBV18 and TRBJ1-2; TRBD1 might be the D (5 bases). Trimming pared 3 bases from V and 1 base from J, leaving 6 bases between. Germline-derived CDR1 and CDR2 are KGHSH and LQKENI. The CDR3 sequence is 13 residues long. CDR3 nucleotide sequence: TGTGCCAGCTCACCTGACAGTAACTATGGCTACACCTTC. Protein: CASSPDSNYGYTF. Looking up the rest from reference TRBV18 and TRBJ1-2 gives the full variable domain: NAGVMQNPRHLVRRRGQEARLRCSPMKGHSHVYWYRQLPEEGLKFMVYLQKENIIDESGMPKERFSAEFPKEGPSILRIQQVVRGDSAAYFCASSPDSNYGYTFGSGTRLTVV.

The rearrangement uses TRBV2 and TRBJ2-5; TRBD1 might be the D (5 bases). CDR3 size: 13 residues. Trimming cost V 4 bases and J 1 base, with 7 bases left between them. Germline CDR1 reads SNHLY; CDR2 reads FYNNEI. The CDR3 DNA reads as TGTGCCAGCAGTGGACAGCTCCAAGAGACCCAGTACTTC. Encoded protein: CASSGQLQETQYF.